These 3 T cell receptor beta chains came from one sample sequenced in a study of tumor and adjacent non-tumor tissue in lung cancer. Three rounds of nested PCR, following a modified ARM-PCR protocol, produced the TCRbeta library. MiXCR was run by TCRdb on the multiplex PCR reads, yielding one entry per CDR3 protein. The sample has about 93,000 distinct CDR3 sequences, around 64% seen once. The template was RNA from unsorted bulk tissue. The sequencing sample was made of lung tumor tissue. These TCRs come from a man between 60 and 70 years old with non-small cell lung cancer.

Concerning this clonotype itself: The junction departs from the called germline gene at one end, perhaps through a read error. The chain recombines TRBV6-1 with TRBJ1-5; D is uncertain. The CDR3 is 15 residues long. The germline CDR1 and CDR2 sequences are MNHNS and SASEGT. The chain's CDR3 is CGSSDEWGSNQPQHF. The CDR3 nucleotides read TGTGGCAGCAGTGATGAGTGGGGTAGCAATCAGCCCCAGCATTTT.

Note on this clonotype: A junction boundary mismatches the germline segment, possibly from a read error. The rearrangement links TRBV12-3 or TRBV12-4 to TRBJ2-1, with 15 bases that match TRBD2. The CDR3 contains 16 residues. CDR3 loop: CASGLAGGRRKNEQLF. As DNA, the CDR3 is TGTGCCAGCGGACTAGCGGGAGGGCGGCGAAAGAATGAGCAGTTATTC.

Concerning this clonotype itself: An end of the junction does not agree with germline; a read error may underlie this. The chain is built from TRBV11-2 and TRBJ2-7; 11 nucleotides line up with TRBD1. The germline gives CDR1 SGHAT, CDR2 FQNNGV. The CDR3 loop spans 14 amino acids. The CDR3 spells CANSSGQGVYEQYF. In nucleotides, the CDR3 is TGTGCCAACAGCTCGGGACAGGGGGTTTACGAGCAGTACTTC.